A selection of T cell receptor beta chains follows, all from one sample in a study of cytomegalovirus exposure and HLA in healthy donors. Clones were sequenced by immunoSEQ multiplex PCR, and TCRdb holds only the in-frame ones, with some missing. The sample includes 150,000 or so clones, 74% of them seen just once. The specimen sequenced was PBMCs. The source of these receptors is a young man in good health and CMV-seronegative. The CDR3 runs from the conserved cysteine through the conserved F or W. The D gene is left open where the match is weak. Clone size appears in some rows only: once, few, many, or a class for an expanded clone.

TRBV5-4	TRBJ1-1	TRBD1	-	TGTGCCAGCAGCTCCCCATCCGGGACAGGGAGGGGGGCTGAAGCTTTCTTT	CASSSPSGTGRGAEAFF
TRBV15	TRBJ2-1	-	few	TGTGCCACCAGCAGAGACAGGGGCTCCTACAATGAGCAGTTCTTC	CATSRDRGSYNEQFF
TRBV14	TRBJ2-3	TRBD2	few	TGTGCCAGCAGCCAAGGGGAGGGACGCACAACAGATACGCAGTATTTT	CASSQGEGRTTDTQYF
TRBV7-9	TRBJ2-7	TRBD1	-	TGTGCCAGCAGCTTCCGACAGGGGGCGGAAAGTAACGAGCAGTACTTC	CASSFRQGAESNEQYF
TRBV15	TRBJ1-3	-	-	TGTGCCACCAGCAGAGAAATAGATCCTGGAAACACCATATATTTT	CATSREIDPGNTIYF
TRBV7-7	TRBJ2-7	TRBD1	-	TGTGCCAGCAGCCTCGGACAGGGGAAAGGTTACGAGCAGTACTTC	CASSLGQGKGYEQYF
TRBV2	TRBJ1-1	-	-	TGTGCCAGCAGTCAAGCCGGGGTACAGGGAACTGAAGCTTTCTTT	CASSQAGVQGTEAFF
TRBV7-9	TRBJ2-1	-	-	TGTGCCAGCAGCCAGAGCGGGAATGAGCAGTTCTTC	CASSQSGNEQFF
TRBV5-1	TRBJ1-4	-	-	TGCGCCAGCAGCCCCGCTGGCGGGGAAAAACTGTTTTTT	CASSPAGGEKLFF
TRBV2	TRBJ2-7	TRBD1	-	TGTGCCAGCAGGGCAGACAGGGGGCGAGGAAGCGAGCAGTACTTC	CASRADRGRGSEQYF
TRBV5-1	TRBJ1-1	TRBD1	-	TGCGCCAGCAGCTCGGGACAGGCGAACACTGAAGCTTTCTTT	CASSSGQANTEAFF
TRBV13	TRBJ2-7	-	-	TGTGCCAGCAGCGCGGGACAGCAACAATACGAGCAGTACTTC	CASSAGQQQYEQYF
TRBV4-3	TRBJ1-5	-	-	TGCGCCAGCAGCCAAGATGGTGGCGCGGGAATTCAGCCCCAGCATTTT	CASSQDGGAGIQPQHF
TRBV7-9	TRBJ1-1	-	-	TGTGCCAGCAGCCCTGGAGGGGGGGGAGCTTTCTTT	CASSPGGGGAFF
TRBV28	TRBJ1-5	TRBD1	-	TGTGCCAGCAGGCTACAGGGGCGCAATCAGCCCCAGCATTTT	CASRLQGRNQPQHF
TRBV2	TRBJ2-2	-	-	TGTGCCAGCGTCGATCGGGGTATCGGGGAGCTGTTTTTT	CASVDRGIGELFF
TRBV4-2	TRBJ2-7	TRBD1	-	TGTGCCAGCAGCCCCCATATCACAGGGGAGGAGCAGTACTTC	CASSPHITGEEQYF
TRBV5-1	TRBJ2-3	TRBD1	once	TGCGCCAGCAGCTCCGGACAGGGGGCGAGGATAGATACGCAGTATTTT	CASSSGQGARIDTQYF
TRBV5-1	TRBJ2-1	TRBD1	-	TGCGCCAGCAGCGGCGACGGACAGGGAGGTGAGCAGTTCTTC	CASSGDGQGGEQFF
TRBV4-1	TRBJ1-2	TRBD1	once	TGCGCCAGCAGCCAAGGGGTGTTGGGACAGGGCCCCTATGGCTACACCTTC	CASSQGVLGQGPYGYTF
TRBV6-1	TRBJ1-6	-	-	TGTGCCAGCAGTGGCGGGGACGGGGGACCGGGTTCACCCCTCCACTTT	CASSGGDGGPGSPLHF
TRBV7-2	TRBJ2-7	TRBD1	-	TGTGCCAGCAGGCCCGGGACAGGGAACTACGAGCAGTACTTC	CASRPGTGNYEQYF
TRBV18	TRBJ2-7	-	-	TGTGCCAGCTCACCAAGGGACAACTTGGGGCTAACCACCTACGAGCAGTACTTC	CASSPRDNLGLTTYEQYF
TRBV2	TRBJ2-5	TRBD2	-	TGTGCCAGCAACCTGAGGCGGGGGGAGACCCAGTACTTC	CASNLRRGETQYF
TRBV5-1	TRBJ2-3	-	-	TGCGCCAGCAGCTTGGCCGGGTCCGATACGCAGTATTTT	CASSLAGSDTQYF
TRBV28	TRBJ1-5	TRBD1	once	TGTGCCAGCAGTCTGGGGAGGATAGGACAGGCTGGAAGGTGGGAGCATTTT	CASSLGRIGQAGRWEHF
TRBV30	TRBJ1-2	-	-	TGTGCCTGGATGGGAAGGTGGGGCAATGGCTACCCCTTC	CAWMGRWGNGYPF
TRBV19	TRBJ2-3	-	-	TGTGCCAGTCGGGGACTCACCACAGATACGCAGTATTTT	CASRGLTTDTQYF
TRBV5-6	TRBJ2-5	TRBD1	-	TGTGCCAGCAGCTTGGCCCAGGGGGCGACCCAAGAGACCCAGTACTTC	CASSLAQGATQETQYF
TRBV6-1	TRBJ1-1	-	-	TGTGCCAGCAGCCCTCCAGGGGAAGGAACTGAAGCTTTCTTT	CASSPPGEGTEAFF
TRBV28	TRBJ1-5	-	-	TGTGCCAGCAGTTTACCCGGAGAGGGTCAGCCCCAGCATTTT	CASSLPGEGQPQHF
TRBV28	TRBJ2-7	-	-	TGTGCCAGCAGTTTAAGCCTCCGGACAGCTGACTACGAGCAGTACTTC	CASSLSLRTADYEQYF
TRBV30	TRBJ2-2	-	few	TGTGCCTGGAGTGGGGGGCGCGGCACCGGGGAGCTGTTTTTT	CAWSGGRGTGELFF
TRBV2	TRBJ2-3	TRBD2	-	TGTGCCAGCCGTACTAGCGGCACAGATACGCAGTATTTT	CASRTSGTDTQYF
TRBV6-5	TRBJ2-3	-	few	TGTGCCAGCAGTCCACAGGGCTCCACAGATACGCAGTATTTT	CASSPQGSTDTQYF
TRBV15	TRBJ2-2	TRBD1	-	TGTGCCACCAGCAAACTTCCCCCGGGACAGGGGACCGGGGAGCTGTTTTTT	CATSKLPPGQGTGELFF
TRBV15	TRBJ2-3	-	-	TGCGCCACCAGCAGAGACGGGGAAAGTCGGCAGTATTTT	CATSRDGESRQYF
TRBV27	TRBJ2-7	TRBD1	-	TGTGCCAGCAGTTTATCGGGACAGAGTTACTCCTACGAGCAGTACTTC	CASSLSGQSYSYEQYF
TRBV7-6	TRBJ1-5	-	-	TGTGCCAGCAGCGCGCCAGGGAATCAGCCCCAGCATTTT	CASSAPGNQPQHF
TRBV6-1	TRBJ1-5	-	-	TGTGCCACCTCCGGGGAGGCACGCAATCAGCCCCAGCATTTT	CATSGEARNQPQHF
TRBV6-1	TRBJ2-2	TRBD1	-	TGTGCCAGCAGTGAACCGGGACAGGGGGCGCCCGGGGAGCTGTTTTTT	CASSEPGQGAPGELFF
TRBV5-6	TRBJ2-1	TRBD2	-	TGTGCCAGCAGCCCGGGGGGCTCCTACAATGAGCAGTTCTTC	CASSPGGSYNEQFF
TRBV30	TRBJ1-1	-	-	TGTGCCTGGAGTGTACGGGGAGGGGGAGCTTTCTTT	CAWSVRGGGAFF